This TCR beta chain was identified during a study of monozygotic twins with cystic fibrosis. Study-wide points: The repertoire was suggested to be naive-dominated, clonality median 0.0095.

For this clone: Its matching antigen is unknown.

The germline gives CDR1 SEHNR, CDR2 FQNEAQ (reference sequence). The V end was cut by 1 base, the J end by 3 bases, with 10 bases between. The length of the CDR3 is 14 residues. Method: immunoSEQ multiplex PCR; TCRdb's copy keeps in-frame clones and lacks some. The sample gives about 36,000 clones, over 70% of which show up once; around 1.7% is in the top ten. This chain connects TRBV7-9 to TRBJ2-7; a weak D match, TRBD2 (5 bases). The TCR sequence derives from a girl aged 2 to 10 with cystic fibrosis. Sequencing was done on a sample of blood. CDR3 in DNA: TGTGCCAGCAGCTTAGACGAGGGCCTCTACGAGCAGTACTTC. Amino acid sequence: CASSLDEGLYEQYF.